The 11 T cell receptor beta chains in this list originate from one sample, sequenced in a study of blood T cell repertoires in COVID-19. Sequencing was performed with immunoSEQ multiplex PCR; in TCRdb, only in-frame clones are kept and a portion is missing. The data contain about 230,000 clones, roughly 84% of them singletons. The sequencing input was peripheral blood. These receptors were collected from a man in his forties or fifties who had recovered from COVID-19.

The V call is TRBV5-4, the J call TRBJ1-4, with 7 bases that match TRBD1. V lost 5 bases to trimming and J lost 7 bases; unmatched junction nucleotides: 8. CDR1 is SGHNT, CDR2 YYREEE, per germline (reference sequence). CDR3 length: 14 residues. Here the CDR3 DNA reads TGTGCCAGCAGTGACAGGGCGAATGGTGAAAAACTGTTTTTT. This gives the protein CASSDRANGEKLFF.

The chain links TRBV4-3 to TRBJ1-2; D possibly corresponds to TRBD1 (5 bases). Germline CDR1 LGHNA, CDR2 YSLEER. The CDR3 consists of 15 residues. Trimming left V 0 bases short and J 5 bases short, with 13 bases between. The CDR3 protein is CASSQDLRGGYGYTF. CDR3 coding DNA: TGCGCCAGCAGCCAAGATTTAAGGGGAGGTTATGGCTACACCTTC.

The rearrangement joins TRBV6-5 to TRBJ1-3, with 7 bases aligning to TRBD1. Germline assignment: CDR1 MNHEY and CDR2 SVGAGI. This CDR3 has 14 residues. V shed 5 bases and J 7 bases; nucleotides not matched to a gene: 8. The CDR3 here is CASSPGTVGNTIYF. Written as DNA, the CDR3 is TGTGCCAGCAGTCCCGGGACAGTTGGCAACACCATATATTTT.

The V and J genes are TRBV30 and TRBJ2-2; 12 nucleotides align to TRBD2. Trimming at V came to 3 bases and at J to 4 bases, leaving 0 bases not matched to a gene. Germline V CDR1 and CDR2: GTSNPN, SVGIG (reference sequence). The CDR3 runs to 14 residues. The DNA for the CDR3 is TGTGCCTGGAGGACTAGCGGGGGCACCGGGGAGCTGTTTTTT. Encoded protein: CAWRTSGGTGELFF.

CDR3 loop: CASRDSYSGNTIYF. The CDR3 bases are TGTGCCAGCAGGGACAGTTACTCTGGAAACACCATATATTTT. The chain employs TRBV6-6 and TRBJ1-3; tentative D call: TRBD1 (6 bases). In germline, CDR1 is MNHNY, CDR2 SVGAGI (reference sequence). Trimming pared 6 bases from V and 0 bases from J, leaving 9 bases between. The CDR3 runs to 14 residues.

The chain has TRBV10-2 and TRBJ2-1; TRBD1 might be the D (5 bases). Germline V gene data show CDR1 as WSHSY and CDR2 as SAAADI. V dropped 10 bases and J dropped 4 bases, with 17 bases sitting between them. This CDR3 has 14 residues. The CDR3: CATQRDRGYNEQFF. The DNA for the CDR3 is TGCGCCACCCAAAGAGATAGGGGATACAATGAGCAGTTCTTC.

This sequence joins TRBV5-6 and TRBJ1-2; possibly TRBD1 for D (5 bases). CDR3 length equals 16 residues. Germline V gene sequence: CDR1 SGHDT, CDR2 YYEEEE. V was pared by 4 bases and J by 2 bases, with 18 bases between. The CDR3 nucleotides read TGTGCCAGCAGCCGCAGTCTTAGGGGCGAAAACTATGGCTACACCTTC. Translation: CASSRSLRGENYGYTF.

The chain links TRBV2 to TRBJ2-4; 9 nucleotides line up with TRBD1. V shed 6 bases, J shed 2 bases, and the junction held 2 bases outside the gene matches. The CDR3 is 14 amino acids. Germline assignment: CDR1 SNHLY and CDR2 FYNNEI. CDR3 nucleotide sequence: TGTGCCAGCAGCGGGACAGGGACCAAAAACATTCAGTACTTC. Its translation: CASSGTGTKNIQYF.

This clone was found a few times. The chain joins TRBV7-6 to TRBJ1-4; possible D gene TRBD1, 6 bases. Germline-derived CDR1 and CDR2 are SGHVS and FNYEAQ. This CDR3 is built from 14 residues. V was shortened by 10 bases and J by 3 bases, with 15 bases between the two germline ends. This CDR3 is CATSAGAANEKLFF. The CDR3 nucleotides are TGTGCCACCTCAGCAGGGGCCGCTAATGAAAAACTGTTTTTT.

This chain uses TRBV4-1 with TRBJ1-2; 10 positions match TRBD1. Germline V CDR1 and CDR2: MGHRA, YSYEKL. The CDR3 loop spans 16 amino acids. J was trimmed by 8 bases and V by 4 bases; bases with no gene match: 13. CDR3 nucleotide sequence: TGCGCCAGCAGCCCGGATGTCGGGACAGGGGTCATGGGCTACACCTTC. Amino acids: CASSPDVGTGVMGYTF.

This chain connects TRBV19 to TRBJ1-4; 8 positions match TRBD1. The J segment lost 7 bases and the V segment lost 0 bases, leaving 4 bases of the junction unmatched. Germline lookup yields CDR1 LNHDA and CDR2 SQIVND (reference sequence). The CDR3 is 15 amino acids. The CDR3 DNA reads TGTGCCAGTAGTATAGACCGGACAGGGCCTGAAAAACTGTTTTTT. This translates into CASSIDRTGPEKLFF. Looking up the rest from reference TRBV19 and TRBJ1-4 gives the full variable domain: DGGITQSPKYLFRKEGQNVTLSCEQNLNHDAMYWYRQDPGQGLRLIYYSQIVNDFQKGDIAEGYSVSREKKESFPLTVTSAQKNPTAFYLCASSIDRTGPEKLFFGSGTQLSVL.